This TCR beta chain was sequenced in a study of shared clonotypes between healthy human individuals. The CDR3 extends over 14 amino acids. Germline V gene lookup returns CDR1 MNHEY and CDR2 SMNVEV (reference sequence). The V end was cut by 5 bases, the J end by 0 bases, with 8 bases between. Here immunoSEQ multiplex PCR was the method, and the copy in TCRdb shows in-frame clones only, minus some. The sample has 1.5 million to 2.5 million clones, approximately 94% seen once; the top ten hold around 1.2%. In the naive CD8 group, cells lacked CD45RO and were positively selected for CCR7, so terminally differentiated effector memory CD45RA+ cells were left out. Donors had no recently reported acute infections or vaccinations and were HIV-negative. This clone has a handful of counts.

The gene calls are TRBV27 and TRBJ1-5, with D unclear. This receptor was taken from a man between 18 and 29 years old in good health. Sequenced material: naive CD8+ T cells sorted from blood. DNA for the CDR3: TGTGCCAGCAGTCCTCAGGATAGCAATCAGCCCCAGCATTTT. Its translation is CASSPQDSNQPQHF.